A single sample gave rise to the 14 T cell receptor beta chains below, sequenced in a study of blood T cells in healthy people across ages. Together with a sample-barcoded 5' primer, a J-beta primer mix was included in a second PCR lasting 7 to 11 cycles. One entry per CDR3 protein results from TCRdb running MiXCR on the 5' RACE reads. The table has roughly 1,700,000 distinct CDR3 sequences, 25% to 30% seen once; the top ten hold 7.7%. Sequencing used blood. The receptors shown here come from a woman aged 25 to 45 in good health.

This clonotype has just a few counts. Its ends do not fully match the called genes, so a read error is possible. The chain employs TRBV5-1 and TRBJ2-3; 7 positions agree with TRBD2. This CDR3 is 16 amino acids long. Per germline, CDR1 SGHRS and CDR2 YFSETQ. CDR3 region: CASTTPSGGATDMQYF. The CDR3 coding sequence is TGCGCCAGCACTACGCCTAGCGGAGGCGCCACAGATATGCAGTATTTT.

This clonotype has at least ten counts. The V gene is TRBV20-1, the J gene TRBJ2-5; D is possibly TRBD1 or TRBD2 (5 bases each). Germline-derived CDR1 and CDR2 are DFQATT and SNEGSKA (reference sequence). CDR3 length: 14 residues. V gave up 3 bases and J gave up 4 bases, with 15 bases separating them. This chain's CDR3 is CSARVGPGGETQYF. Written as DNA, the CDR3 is TGCAGTGCTAGGGTGGGTCCTGGGGGAGAGACCCAGTACTTC.

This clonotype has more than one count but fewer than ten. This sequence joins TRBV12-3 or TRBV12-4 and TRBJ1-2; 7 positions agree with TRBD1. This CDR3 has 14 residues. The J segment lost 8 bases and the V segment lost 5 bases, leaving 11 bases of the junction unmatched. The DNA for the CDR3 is TGTGCCAGCAGTCGACAGGGTATCGTCGGGGGCTACACCTTC. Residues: CASSRQGIVGGYTF.

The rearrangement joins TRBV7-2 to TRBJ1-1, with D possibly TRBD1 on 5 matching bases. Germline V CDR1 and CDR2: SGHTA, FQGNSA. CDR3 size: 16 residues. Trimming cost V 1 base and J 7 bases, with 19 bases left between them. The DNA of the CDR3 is TGTGCCAGCAGCTTAGGGGGGGACGGGACCACAGGTGAAGCTTTCTTT. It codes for CASSLGGDGTTGEAFF.

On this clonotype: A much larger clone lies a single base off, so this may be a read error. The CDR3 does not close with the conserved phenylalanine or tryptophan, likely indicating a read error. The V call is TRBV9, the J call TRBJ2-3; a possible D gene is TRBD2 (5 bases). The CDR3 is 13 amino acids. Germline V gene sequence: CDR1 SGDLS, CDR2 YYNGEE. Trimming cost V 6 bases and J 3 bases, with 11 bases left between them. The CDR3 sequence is CASTGGSTDTQYV. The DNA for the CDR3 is TGTGCCAGCACCGGAGGTTCGACAGATACGCAGTATGTT.

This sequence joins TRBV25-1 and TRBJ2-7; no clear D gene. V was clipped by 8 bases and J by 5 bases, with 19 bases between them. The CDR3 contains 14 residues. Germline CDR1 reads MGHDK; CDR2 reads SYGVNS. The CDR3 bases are TGTGCCAGCGGACCTGTTGGGCCACCCAACGAGCAGTACTTC. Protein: CASGPVGPPNEQYF.

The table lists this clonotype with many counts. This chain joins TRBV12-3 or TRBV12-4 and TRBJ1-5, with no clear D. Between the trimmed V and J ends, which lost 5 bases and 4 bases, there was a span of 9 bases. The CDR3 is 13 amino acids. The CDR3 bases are TGTGCCAGCAGTCCGAGTAGTAATCAGCCCCAGCATTTT. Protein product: CASSPSSNQPQHF.

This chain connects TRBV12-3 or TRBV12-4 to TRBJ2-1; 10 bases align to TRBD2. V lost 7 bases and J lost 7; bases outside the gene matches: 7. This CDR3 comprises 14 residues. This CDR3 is CASIPSGGDNEQFF. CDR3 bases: TGTGCCAGCATTCCTAGCGGGGGTGATAATGAGCAGTTCTTC.

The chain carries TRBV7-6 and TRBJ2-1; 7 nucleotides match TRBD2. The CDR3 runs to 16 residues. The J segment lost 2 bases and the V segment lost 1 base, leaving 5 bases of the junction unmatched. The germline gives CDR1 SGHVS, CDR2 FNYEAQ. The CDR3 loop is CASSLGGGSAYNEQFF. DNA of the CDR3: TGTGCCAGCAGCTTAGGGGGCGGGAGCGCCTACAATGAGCAGTTCTTC.

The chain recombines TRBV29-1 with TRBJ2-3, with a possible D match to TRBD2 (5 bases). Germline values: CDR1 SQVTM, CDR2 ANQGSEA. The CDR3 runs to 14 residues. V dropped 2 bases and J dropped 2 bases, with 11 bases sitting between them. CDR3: CSVEMRANTDTQYF. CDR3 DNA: TGCAGCGTTGAAATGCGGGCGAACACAGATACGCAGTATTTT.

The CDR3 is CASSQEGAAAGDTQYF. The CDR3 bases are TGCGCCAGCAGCCAAGAAGGAGCGGCTGCGGGAGATACGCAGTATTTT. The chain has TRBV5-1 and TRBJ2-3; D is perhaps TRBD2 (5 bases). Trimming pared 4 bases from V and 5 bases from J, leaving 20 bases between. The germline gives CDR1 SGHRS, CDR2 YFSETQ. This CDR3 region has 16 residues.

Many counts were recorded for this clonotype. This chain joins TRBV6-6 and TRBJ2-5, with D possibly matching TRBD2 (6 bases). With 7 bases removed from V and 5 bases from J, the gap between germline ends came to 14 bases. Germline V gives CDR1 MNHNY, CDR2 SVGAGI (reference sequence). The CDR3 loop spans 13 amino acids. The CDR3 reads CASTPGVGETQYF. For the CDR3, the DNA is TGTGCCAGCACGCCGGGGGTGGGGGAGACCCAGTACTTC.

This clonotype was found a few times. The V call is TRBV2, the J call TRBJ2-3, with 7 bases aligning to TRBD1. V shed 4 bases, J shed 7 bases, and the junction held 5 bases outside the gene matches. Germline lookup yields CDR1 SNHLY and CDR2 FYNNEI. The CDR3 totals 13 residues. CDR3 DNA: TGTGCCAGCAGTGTACAGGGGCTCCATACGCAGTATTTT. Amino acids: CASSVQGLHTQYF.

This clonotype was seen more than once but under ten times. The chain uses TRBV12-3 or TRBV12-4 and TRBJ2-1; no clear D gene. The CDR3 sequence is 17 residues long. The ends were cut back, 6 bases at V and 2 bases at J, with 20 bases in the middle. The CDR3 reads CASSPTDSSGPYNEQFF. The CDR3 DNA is TGTGCCAGCAGCCCTACCGACTCCTCAGGCCCCTACAATGAGCAGTTCTTC.